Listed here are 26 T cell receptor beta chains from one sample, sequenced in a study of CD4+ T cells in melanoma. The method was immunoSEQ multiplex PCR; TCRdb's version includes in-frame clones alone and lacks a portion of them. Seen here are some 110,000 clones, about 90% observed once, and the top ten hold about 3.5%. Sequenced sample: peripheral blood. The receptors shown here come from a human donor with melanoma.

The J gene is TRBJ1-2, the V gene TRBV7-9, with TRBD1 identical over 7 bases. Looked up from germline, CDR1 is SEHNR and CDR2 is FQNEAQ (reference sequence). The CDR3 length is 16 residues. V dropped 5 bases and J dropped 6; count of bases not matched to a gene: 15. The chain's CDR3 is CASSRGGAQVLDGYTF. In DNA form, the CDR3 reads TGTGCCAGCAGCCGAGGGGGCGCCCAGGTATTGGATGGCTACACCTTC.

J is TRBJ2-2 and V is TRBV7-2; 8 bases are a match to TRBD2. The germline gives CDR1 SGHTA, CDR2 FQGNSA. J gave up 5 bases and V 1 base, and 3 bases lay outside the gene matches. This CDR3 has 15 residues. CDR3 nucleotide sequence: TGTGCCAGCAGCTTAGTCCTAGCGGGTACCGGGGAGCTGTTTTTT. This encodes CASSLVLAGTGELFF.

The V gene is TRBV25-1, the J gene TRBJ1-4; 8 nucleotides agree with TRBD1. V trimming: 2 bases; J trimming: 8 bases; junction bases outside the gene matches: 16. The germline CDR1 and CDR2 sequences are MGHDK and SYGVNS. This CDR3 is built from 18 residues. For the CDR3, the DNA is TGTGCCAGCAGTGAAAAATACCTCCAGGGGGCGAGTCGAGAAAAACTGTTTTTT. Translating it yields CASSEKYLQGASREKLFF.

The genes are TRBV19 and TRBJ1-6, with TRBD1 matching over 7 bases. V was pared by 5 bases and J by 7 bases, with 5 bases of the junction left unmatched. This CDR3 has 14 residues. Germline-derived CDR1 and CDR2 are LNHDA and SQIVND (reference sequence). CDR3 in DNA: TGTGCCAGTAGTCAAGGGACAGTGAATTCACCCCTCCACTTT. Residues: CASSQGTVNSPLHF.

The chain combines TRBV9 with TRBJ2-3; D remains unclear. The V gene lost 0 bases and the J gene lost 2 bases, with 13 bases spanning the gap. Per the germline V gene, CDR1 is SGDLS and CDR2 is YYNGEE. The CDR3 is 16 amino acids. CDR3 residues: CASSVGSRMDTDTQYF. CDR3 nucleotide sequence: TGTGCCAGCAGCGTAGGCTCCCGGATGGACACAGATACGCAGTATTTT.

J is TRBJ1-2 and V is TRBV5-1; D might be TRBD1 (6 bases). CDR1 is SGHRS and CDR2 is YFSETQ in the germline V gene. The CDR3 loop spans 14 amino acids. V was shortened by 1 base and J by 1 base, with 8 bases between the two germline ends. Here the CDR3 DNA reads TGCGCCAGCAGCTTGAACAGGGATAACTATGGCTACACCTTC. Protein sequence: CASSLNRDNYGYTF.

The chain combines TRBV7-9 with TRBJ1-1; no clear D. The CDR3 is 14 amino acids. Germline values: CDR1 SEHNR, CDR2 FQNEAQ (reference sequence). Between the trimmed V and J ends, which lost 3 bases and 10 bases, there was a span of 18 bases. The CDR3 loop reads CASSLVLQETGAFF. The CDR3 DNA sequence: TGTGCCAGCAGCTTGGTGCTGCAAGAAACCGGAGCTTTCTTT. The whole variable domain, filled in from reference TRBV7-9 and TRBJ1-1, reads DTGVSQNPRHKITKRGQNVTFRCDPISEHNRLYWYRQTLGQGPEFLTYFQNEAQLEKSRLLSDRFSAERPKGSFSTLEIQRTEQGDSAMYLCASSLVLQETGAFFGQGTRLTVV.

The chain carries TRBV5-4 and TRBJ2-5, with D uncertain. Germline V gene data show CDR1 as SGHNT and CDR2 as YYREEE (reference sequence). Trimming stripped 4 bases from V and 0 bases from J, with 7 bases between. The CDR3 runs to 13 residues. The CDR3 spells CASSPPDQETQYF. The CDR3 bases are TGTGCCAGCAGCCCACCCGACCAAGAGACCCAGTACTTC.

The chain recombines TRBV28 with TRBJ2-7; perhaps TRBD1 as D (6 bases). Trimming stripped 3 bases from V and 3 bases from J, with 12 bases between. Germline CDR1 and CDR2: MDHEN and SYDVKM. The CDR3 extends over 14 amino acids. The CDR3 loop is CASSLGQGLYEQYF. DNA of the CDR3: TGTGCCAGCAGTTTGGGGCAGGGGCTCTACGAGCAGTACTTC. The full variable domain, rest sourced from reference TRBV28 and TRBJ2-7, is DVKVTQSSRYLVKRTGEKVFLECVQDMDHENMFWYRQDPGLGLRLIYFSYDVKMKEKGDIPEGYSVSREKKERFSLILESASTNQTSMYLCASSLGQGLYEQYFGPGTRLTVT.

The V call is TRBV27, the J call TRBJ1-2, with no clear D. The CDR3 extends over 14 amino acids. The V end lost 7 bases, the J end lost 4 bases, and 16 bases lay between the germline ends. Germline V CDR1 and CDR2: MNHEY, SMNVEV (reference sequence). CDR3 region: CASTALAGSYGYTF. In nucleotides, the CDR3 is TGTGCCAGCACTGCCTTGGCGGGGAGCTATGGCTACACCTTC.

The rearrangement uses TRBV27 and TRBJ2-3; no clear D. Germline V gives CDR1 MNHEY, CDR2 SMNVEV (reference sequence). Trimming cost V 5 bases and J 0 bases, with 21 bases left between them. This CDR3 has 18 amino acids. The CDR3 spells CASSPAPILSSSTDTQYF. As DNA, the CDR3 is TGTGCCAGCAGTCCCGCGCCTATACTGTCCTCTAGCACAGATACGCAGTATTTT.

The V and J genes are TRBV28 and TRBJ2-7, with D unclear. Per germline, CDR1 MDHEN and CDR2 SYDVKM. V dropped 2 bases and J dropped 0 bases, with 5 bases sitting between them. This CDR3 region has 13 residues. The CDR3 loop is CASSLRFSYEQYF. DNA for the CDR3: TGTGCCAGCAGTTTACGGTTCTCCTACGAGCAGTACTTC.

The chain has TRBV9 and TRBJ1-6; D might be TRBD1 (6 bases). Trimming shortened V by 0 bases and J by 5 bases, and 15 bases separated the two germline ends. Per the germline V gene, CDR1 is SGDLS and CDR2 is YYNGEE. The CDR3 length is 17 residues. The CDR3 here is CASSVAPGGGDNSPLHF. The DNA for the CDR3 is TGTGCCAGCAGCGTAGCTCCCGGTGGGGGCGATAATTCACCCCTCCACTTT.

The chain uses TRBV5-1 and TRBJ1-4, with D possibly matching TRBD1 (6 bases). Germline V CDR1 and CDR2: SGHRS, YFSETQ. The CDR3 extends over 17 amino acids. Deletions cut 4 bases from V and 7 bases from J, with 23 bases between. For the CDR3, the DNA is TGCGCCAGCAGCCCCTTAGGGGGGGCGCGTTCGGGTGAAAAACTGTTTTTT. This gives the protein CASSPLGGARSGEKLFF.

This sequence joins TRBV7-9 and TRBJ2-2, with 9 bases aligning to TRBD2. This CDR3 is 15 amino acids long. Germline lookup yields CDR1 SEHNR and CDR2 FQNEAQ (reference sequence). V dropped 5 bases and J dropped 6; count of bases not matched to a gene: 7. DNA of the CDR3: TGTGCCAGCAGCCAGTTAGCGGGAGTGCCCGGGGAGCTGTTTTTT. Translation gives CASSQLAGVPGELFF.

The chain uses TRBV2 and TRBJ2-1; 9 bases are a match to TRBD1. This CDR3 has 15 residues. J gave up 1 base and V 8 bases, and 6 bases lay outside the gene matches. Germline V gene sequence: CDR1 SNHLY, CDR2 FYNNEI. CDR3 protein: CASQTGQGSYNEQFF. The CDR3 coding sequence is TGTGCCAGCCAGACCGGACAGGGGTCCTACAATGAGCAGTTCTTC.

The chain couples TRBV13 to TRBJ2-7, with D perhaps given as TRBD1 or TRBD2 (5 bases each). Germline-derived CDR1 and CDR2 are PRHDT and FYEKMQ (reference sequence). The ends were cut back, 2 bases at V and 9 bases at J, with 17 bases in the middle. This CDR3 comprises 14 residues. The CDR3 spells CASSLSTAARGQYF. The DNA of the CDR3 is TGTGCCAGCAGCTTATCGACAGCGGCTAGGGGGCAGTACTTC.

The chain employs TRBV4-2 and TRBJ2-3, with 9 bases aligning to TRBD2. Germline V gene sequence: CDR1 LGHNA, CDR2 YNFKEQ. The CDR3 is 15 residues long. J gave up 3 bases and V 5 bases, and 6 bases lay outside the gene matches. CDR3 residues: CASSVAGVSTDTQYF. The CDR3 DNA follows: TGTGCCAGCAGCGTAGCGGGAGTGTCTACAGATACGCAGTATTTT.

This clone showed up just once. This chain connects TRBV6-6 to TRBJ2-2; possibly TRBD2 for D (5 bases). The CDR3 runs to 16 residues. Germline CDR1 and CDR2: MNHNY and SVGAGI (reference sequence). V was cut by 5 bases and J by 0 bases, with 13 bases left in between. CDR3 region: CASSALGAANTGELFF. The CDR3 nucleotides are TGTGCCAGCAGTGCCTTGGGAGCGGCGAACACCGGGGAGCTGTTTTTT.

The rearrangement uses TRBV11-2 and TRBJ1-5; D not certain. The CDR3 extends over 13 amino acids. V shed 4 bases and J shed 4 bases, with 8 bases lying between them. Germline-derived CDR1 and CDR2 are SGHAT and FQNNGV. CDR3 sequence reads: CASSSVLNQPQHF. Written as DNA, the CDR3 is TGTGCCAGCAGCTCCGTACTAAATCAGCCCCAGCATTTT.

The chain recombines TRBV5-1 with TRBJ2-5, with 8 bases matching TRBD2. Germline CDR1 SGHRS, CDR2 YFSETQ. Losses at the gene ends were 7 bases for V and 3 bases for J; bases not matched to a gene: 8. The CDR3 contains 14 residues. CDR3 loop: CASASRRGEETQYF. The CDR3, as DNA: TGCGCCAGCGCCTCCCGGCGGGGGGAAGAGACCCAGTACTTC.

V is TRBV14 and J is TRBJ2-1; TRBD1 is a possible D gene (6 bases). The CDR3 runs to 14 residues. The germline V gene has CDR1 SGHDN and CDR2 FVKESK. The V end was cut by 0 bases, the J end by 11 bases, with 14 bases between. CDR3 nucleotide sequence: TGTGCCAGCAGCCAAGACTTTTTAGGGGGACAGCAGTTCTTC. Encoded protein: CASSQDFLGGQQFF.

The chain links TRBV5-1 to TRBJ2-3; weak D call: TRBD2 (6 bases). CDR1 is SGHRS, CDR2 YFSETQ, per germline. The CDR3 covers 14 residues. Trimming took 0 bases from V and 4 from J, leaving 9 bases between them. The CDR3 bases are TGCGCCAGCAGCTTGGCCTCGGGGGCAGATACGCAGTATTTT. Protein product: CASSLASGADTQYF. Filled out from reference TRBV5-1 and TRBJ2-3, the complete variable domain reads KAGVTQTPRYLIKTRGQQVTLSCSPISGHRSVSWYQQTPGQGLQFLFEYFSETQRNKGNFPGRFSGRQFSNSRSEMNVSTLELGDSALYLCASSLASGADTQYFGPGTRLTVL.

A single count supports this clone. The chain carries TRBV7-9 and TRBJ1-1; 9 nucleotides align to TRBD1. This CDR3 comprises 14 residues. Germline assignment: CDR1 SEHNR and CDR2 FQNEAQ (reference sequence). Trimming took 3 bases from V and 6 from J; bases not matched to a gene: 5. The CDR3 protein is CASSLGQGIAEAFF. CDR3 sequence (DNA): TGTGCCAGCAGCTTGGGACAGGGTATCGCTGAAGCTTTCTTT.

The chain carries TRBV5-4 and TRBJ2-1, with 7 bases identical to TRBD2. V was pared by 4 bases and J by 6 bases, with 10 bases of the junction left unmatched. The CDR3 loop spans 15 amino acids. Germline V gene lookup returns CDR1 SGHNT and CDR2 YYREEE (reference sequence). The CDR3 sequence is CASSTLGGGSNEQFF. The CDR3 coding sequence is TGTGCCAGCAGCACCTTGGGGGGGGGTAGCAATGAGCAGTTCTTC.

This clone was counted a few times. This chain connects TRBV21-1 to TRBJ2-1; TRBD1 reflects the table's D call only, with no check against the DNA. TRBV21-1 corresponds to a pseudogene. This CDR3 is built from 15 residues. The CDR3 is CASSKLGRAYNEQFF. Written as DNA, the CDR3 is TGTGCCAGCAGCAAATTGGGCAGGGCGTACAATGAGCAGTTCTTC.